These 26 T cell receptor beta chains share one sample of origin, sequenced in a study of CD8+ T cells in alopecia areata. Treatment: oral pan-JAK inhibitor, 5-10 mg twice daily. Isolated RNA was reverse transcribed into cDNA used as the sequencing template. Sequencing used immunoSEQ multiplex PCR; TCRdb keeps in-frame clones, though not all of them. Of around 190,000 clones in the sample, about 60% were seen once. The input for sequencing was CD4+ T cells sorted from blood, taken at week 4, from a patient treated with tofacitinib. The source is a human donor with alopecia areata.

The rearrangement uses TRBV2 and TRBJ2-7; no definite D call. The CDR3 contains 11 residues. Trimming cost V 8 bases and J 3 bases, with 8 bases left between them. Germline V CDR1 and CDR2: SNHLY, FYNNEI. Here the CDR3 DNA reads TGTGCCAGCGGTGGGGACTACGAGCAGTACTTC. Its translation: CASGGDYEQYF.

The genes are TRBV29-1 and TRBJ2-1, with D perhaps matching TRBD2 (7 bases). Germline V gives CDR1 SQVTM, CDR2 ANQGSEA. This CDR3 region has 12 residues. The germline V and J ends were trimmed by 0 bases and 9 bases, with 9 bases remaining between them. The chain's CDR3 is CSVEDRGGEQFF. The CDR3 DNA reads TGCAGCGTTGAAGATAGGGGGGGTGAGCAGTTCTTC.

The chain uses TRBV4-2 and TRBJ1-5, with D unclear. Germline V gene data show CDR1 as LGHNA and CDR2 as YNFKEQ. V was pared by 0 bases and J by 5 bases, with 8 bases between. CDR3 size: 14 residues. The CDR3: CASSQDIQYQPQHF. The CDR3 nucleotides are TGTGCCAGCAGCCAAGACATACAGTATCAGCCCCAGCATTTT.

The V gene is TRBV7-6, the J gene TRBJ1-5; 7 bases agree with TRBD1. V shed 2 bases, J shed 4 bases, and the junction held 8 bases outside the gene matches. Germline CDR1 SGHVS, CDR2 FNYEAQ. This CDR3 contains 16 residues. The CDR3 sequence is CASSLYAGGDNQPQHF. The CDR3 nucleotides read TGTGCCAGCAGCTTATATGCAGGGGGTGATAATCAGCCCCAGCATTTT.

On this clone itself: The same CDR3 also results from other DNA sequences found in this sample. The genes are TRBV30 and TRBJ2-7, with unresolved D. Germline V lookup: CDR1 GTSNPN, CDR2 SVGIG (reference sequence). The CDR3 contains 11 residues. Trimming removed 1 base from V and 2 bases from J, with 3 bases in between. CDR3 in amino acids: CAWSAPYEQYF. CDR3 DNA sequence: TGTGCCTGGAGTGCCCCCTACGAGCAGTACTTC.

In its sample, this clone was seen many times. The V gene is TRBV11-2, the J gene TRBJ2-1, with a possible D match to TRBD1 (7 bases). V gave up 5 bases and J gave up 9 bases, with 11 bases separating them. Germline CDR1 reads SGHAT; CDR2 reads FQNNGV. This CDR3 contains 12 residues. CDR3 sequence reads: CASSQGGVEQFF. CDR3 nucleotides: TGTGCCAGCAGCCAGGGGGGCGTTGAGCAGTTCTTC.

This clone was counted only a few times. The rearrangement uses TRBV15 and TRBJ2-5; possible D gene TRBD1, 7 bases. The length of the CDR3 is 12 residues. CDR1 and CDR2 from the germline V gene are LNHNV and YYDKDF (reference sequence). Trimming removed 8 bases from V and 5 bases from J, with 12 bases in between. CDR3 residues: CATAGGSETQYF. The CDR3, as DNA: TGTGCCACCGCAGGGGGGAGCGAGACCCAGTACTTC.

This chain connects TRBV2 to TRBJ2-4; tentatively, D is TRBD2 (6 bases). The germline gives CDR1 SNHLY, CDR2 FYNNEI. This CDR3 region has 12 residues. Between the trimmed V and J ends, which lost 4 bases and 6 bases, there was a span of 7 bases. The CDR3 loop reads CASSALANIQYF. CDR3 DNA sequence: TGTGCCAGCAGTGCACTAGCAAACATTCAGTACTTC.

The V call is TRBV7-8, the J call TRBJ1-4, with a tentative D call TRBD1 (5 bases). Per germline, CDR1 SGHVS and CDR2 FQNEAQ. The CDR3 runs 17 residues. Deletions cut 2 bases from V and 3 bases from J, with 16 bases between. The CDR3 reads CASSLRGAASANEKLFF. The CDR3 DNA sequence: TGTGCCAGCAGCTTAAGAGGGGCCGCGAGTGCTAATGAAAAACTGTTTTTT. Filled out from reference TRBV7-8 and TRBJ1-4, the complete variable domain reads GAGVSQSPRYKVAKRGQDVALRCDPISGHVSLFWYQQALGQGPEFLTYFQNEAQLDKSGLPSDRFFAERPEGSVSTLKIQRTQQEDSAVYLCASSLRGAASANEKLFFGSGTQLSVL.

This chain connects TRBV14 to TRBJ2-5, with a tentative D call TRBD2 (5 bases). The CDR3 spans 15 residues. The germline V gene encodes CDR1 SGHDN and CDR2 FVKESK. V shed 4 bases and J shed 0 bases, with 12 bases lying between them. The CDR3 reads CASSRGGVYQETQYF. CDR3 bases: TGTGCCAGCAGCCGTGGAGGCGTCTACCAAGAGACCCAGTACTTC.

This clone came up a few times. As DNA, the CDR3 is TGCAGCGTTGAAGTTAAGGGGCCCCAGTACTTC. As protein: CSVEVKGPQYF. The chain couples TRBV29-1 to TRBJ2-5; D may be TRBD1 (5 bases). Germline assignment: CDR1 SQVTM and CDR2 ANQGSEA. The CDR3 consists of 11 residues. Trimming removed 1 base from V and 9 bases from J, with 9 bases in between. Combining the CDR3 with reference TRBV29-1 and TRBJ2-5 gives the whole variable domain SAVISQKPSRDICQRGTSLTIQCQVDSQVTMMFWYRQQPGQSLTLIATANQGSEATYESGFVIDKFPISRPNLTFSTLTVSNMSPEDSSIYLCSVEVKGPQYFGPGTRLLVL.

The chain recombines TRBV30 with TRBJ2-1, with no clear D. This CDR3 has 13 amino acids. The V gene's germline CDR1 is GTSNPN and CDR2 SVGIG (reference sequence). V lost 4 bases to trimming and J lost 7 bases, with 14 bases between them. The CDR3 bases are TGTGCCTGGACTTGGGCCGGGCCGAATGAGCAGTTCTTC. This encodes CAWTWAGPNEQFF. The whole variable domain, remainder taken from reference TRBV30 and TRBJ2-1, is SQTIHQWPATLVQPVGSPLSLECTVEGTSNPNLYWYRQAAGRGLQLLFYSVGIGQISSEVPQNLSASRPQDRQFILSSKKLLLSDSGFYLCAWTWAGPNEQFFGPGTRLTVL.

The chain's CDR3 is CATSPIRLAGGPYNEQFF. The DNA of the CDR3 is TGTGCCACCAGCCCAATTCGACTAGCGGGAGGGCCCTACAATGAGCAGTTCTTC. V gene TRBV15 combines with J gene TRBJ2-1; 14 bases agree with TRBD2. The CDR3 runs to 18 residues. The V gene end was trimmed by 5 bases and the J gene end by 2 bases; junction bases not matched to a gene: 8. Germline V gene data show CDR1 as LNHNV and CDR2 as YYDKDF (reference sequence).

This clone showed up just a few times. This chain connects TRBV19 to TRBJ1-5; D call uncertain. The CDR3 is made up of 16 amino acids. The V gene lost 3 bases and the J gene lost 7 bases, with 19 bases spanning the gap. Germline values: CDR1 LNHDA, CDR2 SQIVND (reference sequence). As DNA, the CDR3 is TGTGCCAGTAGTATGCGATTCCGGGATTTAGGGCAGCCCCAGCATTTT. Protein sequence: CASSMRFRDLGQPQHF.

V and J are TRBV9 and TRBJ2-6; maybe TRBD1 (6 bases). The length of the CDR3 is 17 residues. CDR1 SGDLS and CDR2 YYNGEE come from the germline V gene. The V and J ends lost 0 bases and 3 bases respectively, with 13 bases between them. DNA of the CDR3: TGTGCCAGCAGCGTAGTAGGCAGGGGTTATGGGGCCAACGTCCTGACTTTC. It is translated as CASSVVGRGYGANVLTF.

The chain employs TRBV2 and TRBJ1-5; D gene uncertain. The V and J ends lost 6 bases and 7 bases respectively, with 16 bases between them. CDR3 size: 14 residues. In germline, CDR1 is SNHLY, CDR2 FYNNEI. The CDR3 DNA is TGTGCCAGCAGAGACACAAGCGAATTCCAGCCCCAGCATTTT. Its translation is CASRDTSEFQPQHF.

This clone appeared a single time. The genes are TRBV30 and TRBJ2-5, with D unclear. V lost 0 bases and J lost 5, with 19 bases in between. CDR1 and CDR2 (germline): GTSNPN, SVGIG (reference sequence). The CDR3 loop spans 16 amino acids. For the CDR3, the DNA is TGTGCCTGGAGTGTTGGTTTAGGTATCCTTGGGGAGACCCAGTACTTC. It encodes CAWSVGLGILGETQYF.

This chain uses TRBV30 with TRBJ1-1; unclear D gene. Between the trimmed V and J ends, which lost 1 base and 4 bases, there was a span of 13 bases. CDR3 size: 14 residues. The germline V gene encodes CDR1 GTSNPN and CDR2 SVGIG (reference sequence). The CDR3 region is CAWSGGVWVTEAFF. CDR3 nucleotides: TGTGCCTGGAGTGGGGGAGTTTGGGTCACTGAAGCTTTCTTT.

The chain carries TRBV30 and TRBJ1-1; D uncertain. The CDR3 sequence is 17 residues long. CDR1 and CDR2 from the germline V gene are GTSNPN and SVGIG (reference sequence). V was cut by 0 bases and J by 1 base, with 18 bases left in between. The CDR3 loop is CAWSVEWQASANTEAFF. The CDR3 DNA follows: TGTGCCTGGAGTGTAGAATGGCAGGCAAGCGCGAACACTGAAGCTTTCTTT.

This chain joins TRBV7-9 and TRBJ2-3, with D perhaps TRBD1 (5 bases). Trimming removed 5 bases from V and 3 bases from J, with 15 bases in between. The germline gives CDR1 SEHNR, CDR2 FQNEAQ (reference sequence). CDR3 length: 15 residues. The CDR3, as DNA: TGTGCCAGCAGCGGCACCACAGGCTTGACAGATACGCAGTATTTT. It is translated as CASSGTTGLTDTQYF.

This clone came up once. The genes are TRBV7-2 and TRBJ1-2; 8 bases agree with TRBD1. There are 15 residues in the CDR3. Per the germline V gene, CDR1 is SGHTA and CDR2 is FQGNSA. The ends lost 2 bases at V and 2 bases at J; junction bases unmatched: 4. The CDR3 DNA is TGTGCCAGCAGCTTACGCGCAGGGGGCAACTATGGCTACACCTTC. As protein: CASSLRAGGNYGYTF.

The rearrangement uses TRBV7-2 and TRBJ2-5; perhaps TRBD1 as D (5 bases). V was clipped by 2 bases and J by 2 bases, with 6 bases between them. Germline-derived CDR1 and CDR2 are SGHTA and FQGNSA. This CDR3 region has 13 residues. The CDR3 region has the DNA TGTGCCAGCAGCTTAAACAGGCAAGAGACCCAGTACTTC. Its translation: CASSLNRQETQYF. Variable domain in full (rest from reference TRBV7-2 and TRBJ2-5): GAGVSQSPSNKVTEKGKDVELRCDPISGHTALYWYRQSLGQGLEFLIYFQGNSAPDKSGLPSDRFSAERTGGSVSTLTIQRTQQEDSAVYLCASSLNRQETQYFGPGTRLLVL.

The rearrangement uses TRBV2 and TRBJ2-7, with D uncertain. The length of the CDR3 is 12 residues. Germline V CDR1 and CDR2: SNHLY, FYNNEI. Trimming removed 7 bases at V and 2 bases at J, with 9 bases between. In DNA form, the CDR3 reads TGTGCCAGCACCGGAGCAGCCTACGAGCAGTACTTC. Its translation is CASTGAAYEQYF.

J is TRBJ1-2 and V is TRBV27; the match to TRBD1 covers 7 bases. This CDR3 comprises 15 residues. Trimming removed 6 bases from V and 0 bases from J; junction bases left unmatched: 7. CDR1 is MNHEY, CDR2 SMNVEV, per germline (reference sequence). The CDR3 here is CASRPTGVANYGYTF. DNA for the CDR3: TGTGCCAGCAGACCCACAGGGGTGGCTAACTATGGCTACACCTTC.

The table lists this clone with a few counts. This chain links TRBV7-2 with TRBJ2-5, with 9 nucleotides matching TRBD2. The CDR3 length is 17 residues. Germline V gene sequence: CDR1 SGHTA, CDR2 FQGNSA. After removal of 1 base from V and 2 bases from J, the junction contained 8 bases not matched to a gene. CDR3 coding DNA: TGTGCCAGCAGCTTAGTTAGCGGGAGATTCTCTCAAGAGACCCAGTACTTC. Translation gives CASSLVSGRFSQETQYF.

The chain couples TRBV28 to TRBJ2-7, with a possible D match to TRBD2 (5 bases). This CDR3 contains 14 residues. CDR1 is MDHEN and CDR2 is SYDVKM in the germline V gene. Trimming pared 5 bases from V and 5 bases from J, leaving 16 bases between. The CDR3 loop is CASSPHPGSHEQYF. The CDR3 DNA sequence: TGTGCCAGCAGTCCTCACCCGGGGAGCCACGAGCAGTACTTC.